In its sample, the clone carrying this T cell receptor (beta chain) was seen a few times. Its specificity is not known. The sample originates from a study of cytomegalovirus exposure and HLA in healthy donors. This PCR relied on a set of 60 Vbeta primers and 13 Jbeta primers. TCRdb's table, derived via immunoSEQ multiplex PCR, lists solely in-frame clones and lacks some. The table has about 200,000 clones, 82% seen once. This CDR3 comprises 18 residues. Germline-derived CDR1 and CDR2 are LGHNA and YNFKEQ. V dropped 0 bases and J dropped 4; count of bases not matched to a gene: 9. General study findings and limits: The presence/absence work took it that sequencing depth was about the same across donors. Exclusion as indistinguishable affected some V segments, including TRBV6-2 and TRBV6-3. A later analysis found common viral pathogens apparently linked to several of the most significant clusters.

V and J are TRBV4-2 and TRBJ2-2; 9 bases align to TRBD2. Source material: PBMCs. This sequence was found in a woman aged 18-29 years in good health and CMV-seronegative. The CDR3 DNA follows: TGTGCCAGCAGCCAAGATGAGGGTCTAGCGGGAAGCACCGGGGAGCTGTTTTTT. Protein sequence: CASSQDEGLAGSTGELFF.